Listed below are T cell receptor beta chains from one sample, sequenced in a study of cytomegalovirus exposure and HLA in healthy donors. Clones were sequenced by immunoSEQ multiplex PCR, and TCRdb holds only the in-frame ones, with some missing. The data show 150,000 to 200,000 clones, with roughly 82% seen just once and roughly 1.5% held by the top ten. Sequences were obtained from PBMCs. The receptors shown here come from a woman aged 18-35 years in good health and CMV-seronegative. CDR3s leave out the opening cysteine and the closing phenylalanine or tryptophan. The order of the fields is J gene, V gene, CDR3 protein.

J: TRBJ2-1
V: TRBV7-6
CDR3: ASSPTKGGPATAGSYNEQF

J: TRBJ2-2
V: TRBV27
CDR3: ASSYRGGTGELF

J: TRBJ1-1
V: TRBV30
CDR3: AWSVGVTNTEAF

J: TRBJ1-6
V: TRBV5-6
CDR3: ASSFLRGIDSPLH

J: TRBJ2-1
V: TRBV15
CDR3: ATSTVRLAGSNEQF

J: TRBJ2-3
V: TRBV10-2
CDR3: ASSLGQGQTDTQY

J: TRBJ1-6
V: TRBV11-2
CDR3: ASKQGGPRGYSPLH

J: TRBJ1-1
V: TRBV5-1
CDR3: ASSLRTGMNTEAF

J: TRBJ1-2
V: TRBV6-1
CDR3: AEGIDSEGGYT

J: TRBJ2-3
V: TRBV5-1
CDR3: ASSLRPGGGESDTQY

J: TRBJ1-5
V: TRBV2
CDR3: ASSEGMRQGNQPQH

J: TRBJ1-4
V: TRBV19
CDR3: ASSPGQGSANEKLF

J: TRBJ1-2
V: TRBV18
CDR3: ASSPPGTGDIYGYT

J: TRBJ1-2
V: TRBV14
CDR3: ASSRDRGHNYGYT

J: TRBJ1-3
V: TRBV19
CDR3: ASSSRGNSGNTIY

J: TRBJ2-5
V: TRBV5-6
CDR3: ASSSGGQETQY

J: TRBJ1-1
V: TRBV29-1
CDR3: SVWQGGTEAF

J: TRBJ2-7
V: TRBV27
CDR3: ASIPSLAGTYEQY

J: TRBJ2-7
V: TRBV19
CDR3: ASSRSTGAYEQY

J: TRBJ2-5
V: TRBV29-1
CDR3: SGERGAETQY

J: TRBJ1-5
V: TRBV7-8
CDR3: ASSPRDRDYQPQH

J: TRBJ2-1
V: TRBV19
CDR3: ASRLAGYNEQF

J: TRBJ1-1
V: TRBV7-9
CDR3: AIETDDTEAF